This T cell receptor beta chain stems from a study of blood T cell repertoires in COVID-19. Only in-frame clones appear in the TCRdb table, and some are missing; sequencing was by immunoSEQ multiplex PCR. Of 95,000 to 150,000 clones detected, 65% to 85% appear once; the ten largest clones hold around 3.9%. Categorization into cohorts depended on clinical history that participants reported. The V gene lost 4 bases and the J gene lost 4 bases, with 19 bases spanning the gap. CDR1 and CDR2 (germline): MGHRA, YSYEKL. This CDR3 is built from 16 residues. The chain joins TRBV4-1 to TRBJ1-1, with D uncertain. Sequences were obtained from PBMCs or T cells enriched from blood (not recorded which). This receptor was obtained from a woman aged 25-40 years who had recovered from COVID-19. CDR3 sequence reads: CASSPTPMGPVTEAFF. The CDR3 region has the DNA TGCGCCAGCAGCCCTACCCCTATGGGCCCGGTCACTGAAGCTTTCTTT.